This section outlines one TCR beta chain sequence together with its context. This sample stems from a study of cytotoxic CD8 clonotypes in ibrutinib-treated CLL. The ends lost 6 bases at V and 4 bases at J; junction bases unmatched: 8. From germline, CDR1 is MNHNY and CDR2 SVGAGI (reference sequence). The CDR3 is made up of 15 amino acids. TCRdb's copy holds only in-frame clones and misses some; the assay was immunoSEQ multiplex PCR. The sample contains fewer than 55,000 clones, 57% of which appear only once. Here the sequenced sample was PBMCs, taken after 24 months of ibrutinib treatment. This sequence was found in a human donor with chronic lymphocytic leukemia. The chain links TRBV6-6 to TRBJ1-2; 10 nucleotides agree with TRBD1. Here the CDR3 DNA reads TGTGCCAGCAGCCAAGGACAGGGGGGGCCCTATGGCTACACCTTC. Amino acids: CASSQGQGGPYGYTF.